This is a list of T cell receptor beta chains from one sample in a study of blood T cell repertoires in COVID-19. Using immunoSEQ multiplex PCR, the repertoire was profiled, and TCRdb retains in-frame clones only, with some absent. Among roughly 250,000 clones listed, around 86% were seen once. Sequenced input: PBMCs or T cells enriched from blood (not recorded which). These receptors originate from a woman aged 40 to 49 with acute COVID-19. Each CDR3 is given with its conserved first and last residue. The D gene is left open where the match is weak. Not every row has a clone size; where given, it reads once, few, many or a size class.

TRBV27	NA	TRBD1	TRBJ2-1	CASSLEAPDRDEQFF	TGTGCCAGCAGTTTAGAGGCCCCGGACAGGGATGAGCAGTTCTTC
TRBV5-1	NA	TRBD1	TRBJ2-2	CASSLATGDTGELFF	TGCGCCAGCAGCTTGGCCACAGGGGACACCGGGGAGCTGTTTTTT
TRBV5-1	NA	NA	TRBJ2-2	CASSLPTSVGELFF	TGCGCCAGCAGCTTGCCGACTTCTGTCGGGGAGCTGTTTTTT
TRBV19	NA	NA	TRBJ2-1	CASSTGLHNEQFF	TGTGCCAGTAGTACGGGACTTCATAATGAGCAGTTCTTC
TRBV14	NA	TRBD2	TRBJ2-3	CASSQGTSGSDTDTQYF	TGTGCCAGCAGCCAAGGGACTAGCGGGAGTGACACAGATACGCAGTATTTT
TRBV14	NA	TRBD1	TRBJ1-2	CASSRTGASNYGYTF	TGTGCCAGCAGCCGAACAGGGGCGAGTAACTATGGCTACACCTTC
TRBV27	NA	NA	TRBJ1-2	CASSSYPFWGRDGYTF	TGTGCCAGCAGTTCCTACCCGTTTTGGGGGAGGGATGGCTACACCTTC
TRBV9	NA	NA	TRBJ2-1	CASSGTATSYNEQFF	TGTGCCAGCAGCGGGACAGCCACCTCCTACAATGAGCAGTTCTTC
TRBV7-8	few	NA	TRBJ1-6	CASSPYSPKGASPLHF	TGTGCCAGCAGTCCATACAGCCCCAAGGGAGCTTCACCCCTCCACTTT
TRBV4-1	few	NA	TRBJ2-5	CASSLRGQETQYF	TGCGCCAGCAGCCTCCGGGGCCAAGAGACCCAGTACTTC
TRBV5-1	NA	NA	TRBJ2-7	CASSLSGGGGYEQYF	TGCGCCAGCAGCTTGTCGGGAGGGGGCGGGTACGAGCAGTACTTC
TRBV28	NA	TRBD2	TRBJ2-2	CASSPLAGEVGELFF	TGTGCCAGCAGTCCCCTAGCGGGAGAGGTCGGGGAGCTGTTTTTT
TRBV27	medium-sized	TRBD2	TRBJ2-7	CASSSVLAGSEQYF	TGTGCCAGCAGTTCGGTTCTAGCGGGAAGCGAGCAGTACTTC
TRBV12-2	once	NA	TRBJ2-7	CASLGTPNYEQYF	TGTGCAAGTCTGGGCACTCCGAACTACGAGCAGTACTTC
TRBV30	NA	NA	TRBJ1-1	CAWRDPWGGLNTEAFF	TGTGCCTGGAGAGACCCCTGGGGGGGATTGAACACTGAAGCTTTCTTT
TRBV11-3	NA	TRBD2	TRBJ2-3	CASSPWTSGSSDTQYF	TGTGCCAGCAGCCCCTGGACTAGCGGGAGCTCAGATACGCAGTATTTT
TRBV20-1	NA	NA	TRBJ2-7	CRNGGTYEQYF	TGCAGGAACGGCGGTACCTACGAGCAGTACTTC
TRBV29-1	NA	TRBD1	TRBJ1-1	CSVGDRGGTEAFF	TGCAGCGTAGGGGACAGGGGTGGTACTGAAGCTTTCTTT
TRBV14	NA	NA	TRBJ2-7	CASSRNLRGGLPYEQYF	TGTGCCAGCAGCCGAAACCTGCGGGGCGGCCTCCCCTACGAGCAGTACTTC
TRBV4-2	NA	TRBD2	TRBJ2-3	CASSQDRLAGARPQYF	TGTGCCAGCAGCCAAGATCGGCTAGCGGGGGCCAGGCCGCAGTATTTT
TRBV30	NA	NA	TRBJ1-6	CAWSARDYNSPLHF	TGTGCCTGGAGTGCCCGGGATTATAATTCACCCCTCCACTTT
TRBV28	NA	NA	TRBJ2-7	CASSLAGERYEQYF	TGTGCCAGCAGCCTTGCTGGGGAGAGGTACGAGCAGTACTTC
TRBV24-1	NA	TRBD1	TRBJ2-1	CATSDFRDRGYNEQFF	TGTGCCACCAGTGATTTCCGGGACAGGGGATACAATGAGCAGTTCTTC
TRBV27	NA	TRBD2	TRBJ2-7	CASSLLGLAGPYEQYF	TGTGCCAGCAGTTTATTAGGACTAGCGGGGCCCTACGAGCAGTACTTC
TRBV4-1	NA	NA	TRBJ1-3	CASSQGTGNSGNTIYF	TGCGCCAGCAGCCAAGGAACAGGCAACTCTGGAAACACCATATATTTT